One sample yielded the 8 T cell receptor beta chains listed below, sequenced in a study of blood T cell repertoires in COVID-19. Only in-frame clones appear in the TCRdb table, and some are missing; sequencing was by immunoSEQ multiplex PCR. The table shows some 66,000 clones, with roughly nine tenths occurring only once. The source material was peripheral blood. These receptor sequences come from a human donor in a cohort sampled during active COVID-19.

The V and J genes are TRBV7-2 and TRBJ1-2; D not certain. Germline CDR1 SGHTA, CDR2 FQGNSA. V shed 1 base and J shed 0 bases, with 18 bases lying between them. The CDR3 spans 18 residues. In DNA, the CDR3 is TGTGCCAGCAGCTTAGGGGGTCAGAGGACTTCAGCTAACTATGGCTACACCTTC. Amino acids: CASSLGGQRTSANYGYTF. Full variable domain (missing parts from reference TRBV7-2 and TRBJ1-2): GAGVSQSPSNKVTEKGKDVELRCDPISGHTALYWYRQSLGQGLEFLIYFQGNSAPDKSGLPSDRFSAERTGGSVSTLTIQRTQQEDSAVYLCASSLGGQRTSANYGYTFGSGTRLTVV.

This clone was found once. The chain carries TRBV19 and TRBJ2-7; perhaps TRBD1 as D (6 bases). The CDR3 loop spans 13 amino acids. Trimming left V 3 bases short and J 4 bases short, with 10 bases between. Germline CDR1 reads LNHDA; CDR2 reads SQIVND (reference sequence). Here the CDR3 DNA reads TGTGCCAGTAGTATGGGGGCGCGGTACGAGCAGTACTTC. This sequence encodes CASSMGARYEQYF.

The V and J genes are TRBV7-8 and TRBJ2-7; TRBD1 matches at 7 bases. With V trimmed by 0 bases and J by 3 bases, 8 bases remained unmatched. The V gene's germline CDR1 is SGHVS and CDR2 FQNEAQ. There are 16 residues in the CDR3. CDR3 DNA: TGTGCCAGCAGCTTAGCGCAGGGACAGTATTTCTACGAGCAGTACTTC. Translated, it gives CASSLAQGQYFYEQYF.

The chain employs TRBV1 and TRBJ2-3; the table's D call TRBD1 went unverified against the DNA. TRBV1 is termed a pseudogene. The CDR3 totals 16 residues. The CDR3 sequence is CTHRGVRGRESDTQYF. The DNA of the CDR3 is TGCACCCATCGCGGTGTCAGGGGGCGGGAGTCAGATACGCAGTATTTT.

The V gene is TRBV6-2 or TRBV6-3, the J gene TRBJ2-1, with a possible D match to TRBD2 (5 bases). Germline values: CDR1 MNHEY, CDR2 SVGEGT. The V end was cut by 2 bases, the J end by 0 bases, with 17 bases between. CDR3 length: 18 residues. The CDR3 DNA is TGTGCCAGCAGTTACAGACGCGGGCGAGGCAACTCCTACAATGAGCAGTTCTTC. It codes for CASSYRRGRGNSYNEQFF.

The chain carries TRBV25-1 and TRBJ1-2, with TRBD1 matching 8 bases. V lost 2 bases and J lost 7; bases outside the gene matches: 9. CDR1 and CDR2 from the germline V gene are MGHDK and SYGVNS. The CDR3 loop spans 15 amino acids. The DNA of the CDR3 is TGTGCCAGCAGTGAACCGACAGGGGAGGGAAGTGGCTACACCTTC. Amino acid sequence: CASSEPTGEGSGYTF.

The V gene is TRBV6-5, the J gene TRBJ2-7; 11 nucleotides agree with TRBD1. Germline V gives CDR1 MNHEY, CDR2 SVGAGI. V gave up 6 bases and J gave up 2 bases; unmatched junction bases: 6. This CDR3 contains 15 residues. CDR3 bases: TGTGCCAGCAGGCCGGGACAGGGGGGGACCTACGAGCAGTACTTC. It translates to CASRPGQGGTYEQYF.

The V gene is TRBV2, the J gene TRBJ1-6, with TRBD1 matching 9 bases. The V and J ends lost 5 bases and 6 bases, in that order; junction bases with no gene match: 2. Germline V gene lookup returns CDR1 SNHLY and CDR2 FYNNEI. The CDR3 is 14 residues long. The CDR3 DNA follows: TGTGCCAGCAGTAGGGACAGGGTTAATTCACCCCTCCACTTT. Its protein product is CASSRDRVNSPLHF.